The following is a TCR beta chain sequence with its context. This record belongs to a study of blood T cells in healthy people across ages. The use of a sample-barcoded 5' primer and a J-beta primer mix characterized a second PCR of roughly 6 to 12 cycles. TCRdb used MiXCR to reprocess the 5' RACE reads, holding one entry per CDR3 protein. The sample yields more than 500,000 distinct CDR3 sequences, about 27% seen once. Germline CDR1 is SGHRS and CDR2 is YFSETQ. CDR3 length: 14 residues. The V end was cut by 0 bases, the J end by 3 bases, with 7 bases between. The sample was also linked to a second study, of T cells of mothers and their children. As that study records: Input to cDNA synthesis comprised all extracted RNA, at a ratio of around 1.4 ug per 15 ul. From each mother came over 9.5 million TCR beta CDR3 reads, and from each child came a few million.

This receptor was obtained from a boy under 10 years old in good health. Source material: blood. The rearrangement uses TRBV5-1 and TRBJ1-3, with no clear D. CDR3 sequence (DNA): TGCGCCAGCAGCTTGGAGTCGGATGGAAACACCATATATTTT. It translates to CASSLESDGNTIYF.